This entry lists 9 T cell receptor beta chains sequenced from one sample in a study of blood T cells in healthy people across ages. Then a second PCR, running about 6 to 12 cycles, was carried out with a sample-barcoded 5' primer and a J-beta primer mix. Via MiXCR, TCRdb re-called the 5' RACE reads, giving one row per CDR3 protein. The top ten hold 7.7% of the sample, which has about 1.7 million distinct CDR3 sequences, approximately 28% seen once. Sequenced: blood. Receptors originate from a woman aged 25-40 years in good health.

This clonotype was seen repeatedly, ten times or more. This rearrangement joins TRBV7-2 to TRBJ2-7; 8 bases align to TRBD1. The V segment lost 4 bases and the J segment 5 bases; nucleotides outside the gene matches: 4. Germline CDR1 reads SGHTA; CDR2 reads FQGNSA. The CDR3 covers 13 residues. CDR3 in DNA: TGTGCCAGCAGCTCGGGACAGGCGGACGAGCAGTACTTC. It is translated as CASSSGQADEQYF.

Ten or more counts support this clonotype. The J gene is TRBJ2-7, the V gene TRBV6-6; no clear D gene. This CDR3 has 12 amino acids. The V gene's germline CDR1 is MNHNY and CDR2 SVGAGI (reference sequence). The germline V and J ends were trimmed by 0 bases and 6 bases, with 6 bases remaining between them. The CDR3 DNA reads TGTGCCAGCAGTTACTCTTGGGGCGAGCAGTACTTC. Translating gives CASSYSWGEQYF.

This chain links TRBV11-1 with TRBJ2-7, with 7 positions matching TRBD2. Unmatched junction bases numbered 19, after V lost 5 bases and J lost 12 bases. The CDR3 spans 15 residues. CDR1 is SGHAT, CDR2 FQDESV, per germline (reference sequence). The CDR3 protein is CASSPGRERDLAGYF. The CDR3 DNA follows: TGTGCCAGCAGCCCCGGCAGGGAGCGGGACCTAGCTGGGTACTTC.

The sample holds many counts of this clonotype. The CDR3 here is CASSPPTDNEQFF. The CDR3 DNA reads as TGTGCCAGCAGCCCACCGACAGACAATGAGCAGTTCTTC. The chain employs TRBV7-2 and TRBJ2-1; TRBD1 is a possible D gene (5 bases). The V and J ends lost 5 bases and 5 bases respectively, with 10 bases between them. In germline, CDR1 is SGHTA, CDR2 FQGNSA. CDR3 length: 13 residues. The entire variable domain, with the rest obtained from reference TRBV7-2 and TRBJ2-1, is as follows: GAGVSQSPSNKVTEKGKDVELRCDPISGHTALYWYRQSLGQGLEFLIYFQGNSAPDKSGLPSDRFSAERTGGSVSTLTIQRTQQEDSAVYLCASSPPTDNEQFFGPGTRLTVL.

As to this clonotype: The junction shows a germline mismatch at one end, possibly a read error. V is TRBV20-1 and J is TRBJ1-5; 7 bases agree with TRBD1. The CDR3 sequence is 15 residues long. Germline CDR1 and CDR2: DFQATT and SNEGSKA (reference sequence). CDR3 in amino acids: CSAREGGGGNQPRHF. Written as DNA, the CDR3 is TGCAGTGCTAGAGAGGGAGGGGGCGGCAATCAGCCCCGGCATTTT.

This clonotype was counted many times. The chain couples TRBV20-1 to TRBJ2-7; a possible D gene is TRBD2 (6 bases). The V gene lost 6 bases and the J gene lost 0 bases, with 12 bases spanning the gap. The germline V gene has CDR1 DFQATT and CDR2 SNEGSKA (reference sequence). This CDR3 has 13 residues. The CDR3 spells CSAEGRSSYEQYF. CDR3 bases: TGCAGTGCGGAGGGACGGAGCTCCTACGAGCAGTACTTC.

The chain has TRBV27 and TRBJ1-5; TRBD1 is a possible D gene (6 bases). Per the germline V gene, CDR1 is MNHEY and CDR2 is SMNVEV (reference sequence). The germline V and J ends were trimmed by 3 bases and 3 bases, with 12 bases remaining between them. This CDR3 comprises 15 residues. CDR3: CASSFRRGHNQPQHF. The CDR3 bases are TGTGCCAGCAGTTTTAGACGGGGACACAATCAGCCCCAGCATTTT.

The chain is built from TRBV20-1 and TRBJ1-1; D unresolved. The V end lost 0 bases, the J end lost 2 bases, and 13 bases lay between the germline ends. Germline CDR1 reads DFQATT; CDR2 reads SNEGSKA (reference sequence). The CDR3 has 15 amino acids. The CDR3 bases are TGCAGTGCTAGAGATGCTTTGAGGGCTAACACTGAAGCTTTCTTT. This sequence encodes CSARDALRANTEAFF.

This rearrangement joins TRBV20-1 to TRBJ2-5; 12 bases are a match to TRBD2. This CDR3 contains 16 residues. Trimming took 3 bases from V and 3 from J; bases not matched to a gene: 8. Germline V gives CDR1 DFQATT, CDR2 SNEGSKA (reference sequence). CDR3 protein: CSARKLAGGSEETQYF. CDR3 DNA sequence: TGCAGTGCTAGGAAACTAGCGGGGGGTTCCGAAGAGACCCAGTACTTC.